The 28 T cell receptor beta chains below all came from one sample that was sequenced in a study of cytomegalovirus exposure and HLA in healthy donors (dated by TCRdb to the late 2010s). Library construction relied on the immunoSEQ multiplex PCR assay. For the multiplex PCR, a mixture combining 60 forward primers for TCR Vbeta segments and 13 reverse primers for TCR Jbeta segments was used. Imported from immuneACCESS, the table was reduced by TCRdb to in-frame sequences with V and J called. These copies leave out some clones; in studies compared against another copy, an unresolved V gene accounts for under half, and the cause of the remainder is not known. A total of 35,000 to 40,000 clones appear in this sample, 66% of them only once. Roughly 18% of the sample comes from the top ten. Material: PBMCs. Source of these receptors: a man between 45 and 60 years old in good health and CMV-seropositive.

The chain combines TRBV28 with TRBJ2-7; 7 positions match TRBD2. CDR1 is MDHEN and CDR2 is SYDVKM in the germline V gene. The V gene end was trimmed by 0 bases and the J gene end by 6 bases; junction bases not matched to a gene: 5. The CDR3 contains 14 residues. The CDR3 here is CASSLWGGVGEQYF. Written as DNA, the CDR3 is TGTGCCAGCAGTTTATGGGGAGGGGTGGGCGAGCAGTACTTC.

V usage is TRBV2 and J usage is TRBJ1-1; TRBD1 matches 10 bases. This CDR3 region has 15 residues. In germline, CDR1 is SNHLY, CDR2 FYNNEI. The V gene end was trimmed by 2 bases and the J gene end by 11 bases; junction bases not matched to a gene: 11. CDR3 in DNA: TGTGCCAGCAGTGAAACTGCCCGACAGGGGGCGAACGCTTTCTTT. Its translation: CASSETARQGANAFF.

This chain links TRBV11-3 with TRBJ2-2; TRBD2 is a possible D gene (6 bases). Trimming cost V 3 bases and J 3 bases, with 11 bases left between them. Germline-derived CDR1 and CDR2 are SGHNT and YENEEA. The CDR3 extends over 15 amino acids. The CDR3 nucleotides are TGTGCCAGCAGCTTTGGGACTTCCTACACCGGGGAGCTGTTTTTT. This sequence encodes CASSFGTSYTGELFF.

This clone was counted only a few times. The genes are TRBV7-2 and TRBJ2-5, with 8 bases lining up with TRBD1. The CDR3 sequence is 15 residues long. V was pared by 6 bases and J by 7 bases, with 13 bases of the junction left unmatched. Germline V gene data show CDR1 as SGHTA and CDR2 as FQGNSA. CDR3 sequence reads: CASSMQGASEGTQYF. CDR3 in DNA: TGTGCCAGCAGTATGCAGGGGGCCTCTGAGGGGACCCAGTACTTC.

The table lists this clone with a few counts. The chain carries TRBV2 and TRBJ2-1; 8 nucleotides match TRBD1. Germline CDR1 reads SNHLY; CDR2 reads FYNNEI. Germline trimming cut 10 bases from V and 16 bases from J; bases unmatched to any gene: 15. This CDR3 has 12 amino acids. The DNA for the CDR3 is TGTGCCACCTCTAAGGATCCCAGGGGGCAATTCTTC. It specifies CATSKDPRGQFF. Filled out from reference TRBV2 and TRBJ2-1, the complete variable domain reads EPEVTQTPSHQVTQMGQEVILRCVPISNHLYFYWYRQILGQKVEFLVSFYNNEISEKSEIFDDQFSVERPDGSNFTLKIRSTKLEDSAMYFCATSKDPRGQFFGPGTRLTVL.

The rearrangement links TRBV7-7 to TRBJ2-5; D not certain. The CDR3 covers 17 residues. Germline V gene sequence: CDR1 SSHAT, CDR2 FNYEAQ (reference sequence). Trimming pared 5 bases from V and 3 bases from J, leaving 22 bases between. The DNA of the CDR3 is TGTGCCAGCAGCCCCCCCCAGAGGAGCGCCCTAGAAGAGACCCAGTACTTC. Translation gives CASSPPQRSALEETQYF. Combining the CDR3 with reference TRBV7-7 and TRBJ2-5 gives the whole variable domain GAGVSQSPRYKVTKRGQDVTLRCDPISSHATLYWYQQALGQGPEFLTYFNYEAQPDKSGLPSDRFSAERPEGSISTLTIQRTEQRDSAMYRCASSPPQRSALEETQYFGPGTRLLVL.

This chain links TRBV19 with TRBJ2-7; tentatively, D is TRBD2 (6 bases). Germline CDR1 is LNHDA and CDR2 is SQIVND (reference sequence). This CDR3 region has 14 residues. V lost 3 bases and J 2 bases, leaving 11 bases between the germline ends. The CDR3 DNA is TGTGCCAGTAGTATTGGGCGGGGTACCTACGAGCAGTACTTC. This sequence encodes CASSIGRGTYEQYF.

This chain connects TRBV11-2 to TRBJ2-3; TRBD2 agrees at 8 bases. The V gene end was trimmed by 5 bases and the J gene end by 4 bases; junction bases not matched to a gene: 11. The CDR3 is 16 residues long. Germline assignment: CDR1 SGHAT and CDR2 FQNNGV. CDR3 nucleotides: TGTGCCAGCAGCAACATTCCGGGACTAGTAGCAGATACGCAGTATTTT. Translating gives CASSNIPGLVADTQYF.

The rearrangement links TRBV27 to TRBJ1-1; no definite D call. The V end was cut by 0 bases, the J end by 3 bases, with 11 bases between. The CDR3 is 15 residues long. From germline, CDR1 is MNHEY and CDR2 SMNVEV (reference sequence). The CDR3: CASSLSMSTDTEAFF. The CDR3 coding sequence is TGTGCCAGCAGTTTATCGATGTCGACTGACACTGAAGCTTTCTTT.

The gene calls are TRBV7-3 and TRBJ2-2; the D is unclear. The CDR3 sequence is 13 residues long. V lost 3 bases to trimming and J lost 7 bases, with 9 bases between them. CDR1 and CDR2 (germline): SGHTA, FQGTGA. The CDR3 loop is CASSFLGGGELFF. In DNA, the CDR3 is TGTGCCAGCAGCTTTCTAGGCGGCGGGGAGCTGTTTTTT.

The V call is TRBV6-6, the J call TRBJ2-7; D not resolved. CDR1 MNHNY and CDR2 SVGAGI come from the germline V gene (reference sequence). The CDR3 is made up of 14 amino acids. Trimming shortened V by 4 bases and J by 0 bases, and 10 bases separated the two germline ends. In DNA form, the CDR3 reads TGTGCCAGCAGTTCTCCATCGGGCTCCTACGAGCAGTACTTC. Residues: CASSSPSGSYEQYF.

This rearrangement joins TRBV6-5 to TRBJ1-1; 7 bases are a match to TRBD1. This CDR3 is 12 amino acids long. In germline, CDR1 is MNHEY, CDR2 SVGAGI. The V and J ends lost 7 bases and 7 bases, in that order; junction bases with no gene match: 6. CDR3 sequence reads: CASTATGSEAFF. CDR3 coding DNA: TGTGCCAGCACCGCGACAGGGAGTGAAGCTTTCTTT.

The chain recombines TRBV11-2 with TRBJ2-3, with a weak D call TRBD1 (6 bases). The CDR3 extends over 14 amino acids. Germline-derived CDR1 and CDR2 are SGHAT and FQNNGV. With 5 bases removed from V and 5 bases from J, the gap between germline ends came to 14 bases. In DNA, the CDR3 is TGTGCCAGCAGCCTAAATCCGGGACAAGATACGCAGTATTTT. It yields the protein CASSLNPGQDTQYF.

This chain links TRBV7-9 with TRBJ2-2; 9 bases line up with TRBD1. Looked up from germline, CDR1 is SEHNR and CDR2 is FQNEAQ (reference sequence). Trimming cost V 2 bases and J 6 bases; bases outside gene matches: 7. The CDR3 has 16 residues. DNA of the CDR3: TGTGCCAGCAGCTTACTACCGGGACAGGGATCCGGGGAGCTGTTTTTT. Protein sequence: CASSLLPGQGSGELFF.

CDR3: CASSLGSGWSTEAFF. The CDR3 nucleotides are TGTGCCAGCAGCCTCGGATCGGGGTGGAGCACTGAAGCTTTCTTT. The chain links TRBV6-5 to TRBJ1-1; D is undetermined. The V gene lost 6 bases and the J gene lost 4 bases, with 18 bases spanning the gap. This CDR3 has 15 residues. The V gene's germline CDR1 is MNHEY and CDR2 SVGAGI.

This rearrangement joins TRBV28 to TRBJ2-7, with 7 bases identical to TRBD1. The CDR3 covers 14 residues. V gave up 4 bases and J gave up 2 bases; unmatched junction bases: 5. From germline, CDR1 is MDHEN and CDR2 SYDVKM. This CDR3 reads CASSYQGVAYEQYF. The CDR3 bases are TGTGCCAGCAGTTACCAGGGGGTTGCCTACGAGCAGTACTTC.

V is TRBV27 and J is TRBJ2-5; TRBD2 matches 7 bases. There are 13 residues in the CDR3. Unmatched junction bases numbered 5, after V lost 6 bases and J lost 4 bases. Germline CDR1 and CDR2: MNHEY and SMNVEV (reference sequence). The CDR3 DNA is TGTGCCAGCAGCCCCGGGAGGCCAGAGACCCAGTACTTC. Its protein product is CASSPGRPETQYF.

Only a few counts were recorded for this clone. The V and J genes are TRBV9 and TRBJ2-1, with 10 bases fitting TRBD1. The V segment lost 3 bases and the J segment 5 bases; nucleotides outside the gene matches: 5. This CDR3 has 15 amino acids. Germline V gene sequence: CDR1 SGDLS, CDR2 YYNGEE. The CDR3 spells CASSAGQGLNNEQFF. CDR3 bases: TGTGCCAGCAGCGCGGGACAGGGGTTAAACAATGAGCAGTTCTTC.

V usage is TRBV6-1 and J usage is TRBJ2-5, with D possibly being TRBD1 (6 bases). Germline V gives CDR1 MNHNS, CDR2 SASEGT. The CDR3 is 14 amino acids. The ends were cut back, 8 bases at V and 2 bases at J, with 15 bases in the middle. The CDR3 nucleotides are TGTGCCAGCTGGGGATCCAGGGGACAAGAGACCCAGTACTTC. Translation gives CASWGSRGQETQYF.

V usage is TRBV7-2 and J usage is TRBJ2-3, with 10 bases identical to TRBD2. With V trimmed by 5 bases and J by 4 bases, 9 bases remained unmatched. Germline V gene sequence: CDR1 SGHTA, CDR2 FQGNSA. The CDR3 spans 16 residues. The CDR3 DNA reads as TGTGCCAGCAGCCGCCCGAGCGGGGGGGAGGCAGATACGCAGTATTTT. Its translation is CASSRPSGGEADTQYF.

The V gene is TRBV9, the J gene TRBJ2-5; 8 bases fit TRBD1. This CDR3 spans 16 amino acids. The V segment lost 0 bases and the J segment 2 bases; nucleotides outside the gene matches: 6. Germline V gene sequence: CDR1 SGDLS, CDR2 YYNGEE. The CDR3 region has the DNA TGTGCCAGCAGCGTAGGGGGGACAGGTGGGCAAGAGACCCAGTACTTC. Translation: CASSVGGTGGQETQYF.

This clone showed up just once. The chain is built from TRBV4-3 and TRBJ2-5; 11 nucleotides line up with TRBD2. V lost 0 bases to trimming and J lost 2 bases; unmatched junction nucleotides: 8. This CDR3 region has 18 residues. Germline V CDR1 and CDR2: LGHNA, YSLEER. CDR3 in DNA: TGCGCCAGCAGCCAAGATATGGCTAGCGGGGGGATACAAGAGACCCAGTACTTC. Translating gives CASSQDMASGGIQETQYF.

This chain uses TRBV10-3 with TRBJ1-2; D not resolved. The CDR3 spans 13 residues. Germline V CDR1 and CDR2: ENHRY, SYGVKD. V was cut by 6 bases and J by 2 bases, with 10 bases left in between. The chain's CDR3 is CAIRGGSNYGYTF. The CDR3 DNA is TGTGCCATCAGAGGAGGGAGCAACTATGGCTACACCTTC.

V is TRBV5-4 and J is TRBJ2-3; D not resolved. Germline CDR1 and CDR2: SGHNT and YYREEE (reference sequence). V was pared by 4 bases and J by 4 bases, with 16 bases between. This CDR3 contains 15 residues. CDR3 in amino acids: CASSTGVTTADTQYF. The DNA of the CDR3 is TGTGCCAGCAGCACCGGTGTAACCACGGCAGATACGCAGTATTTT.

This clone was counted a few times. The chain combines TRBV2 with TRBJ1-4, with a possible D match to TRBD1 (5 bases). CDR3 size: 14 residues. Germline V CDR1 and CDR2: SNHLY, FYNNEI. The ends were cut back, 5 bases at V and 3 bases at J, with 10 bases in the middle. The CDR3 loop is CASSIQGSNEKLFF. The CDR3 DNA is TGTGCCAGCAGTATTCAGGGATCTAATGAAAAACTGTTTTTT.

The chain links TRBV29-1 to TRBJ1-2; D is perhaps TRBD1 (6 bases). Germline values: CDR1 SQVTM, CDR2 ANQGSEA. The CDR3 is 12 amino acids. Between the trimmed V and J ends, which lost 4 bases and 7 bases, there was a span of 13 bases. The DNA of the CDR3 is TGCAGCGTTGTTTTGGGGGCGGGTGGCTACACCTTC. Protein: CSVVLGAGGYTF.

V gene TRBV9 combines with J gene TRBJ1-5, with no clear D. This CDR3 has 14 amino acids. Germline values: CDR1 SGDLS, CDR2 YYNGEE. Trimming removed 0 bases at V and 4 bases at J, with 8 bases between. CDR3 protein: CASSVDPRNQPQHF. The CDR3 region has the DNA TGTGCCAGCAGCGTAGATCCTAGGAATCAGCCCCAGCATTTT. The full variable domain, its missing parts supplied by reference TRBV9 and TRBJ1-5, is DSGVTQTPKHLITATGQRVTLRCSPRSGDLSVYWYQQSLDQGLQFLIQYYNGEERAKGNILERFSAQQFPDLHSELNLSSLELGDSALYFCASSVDPRNQPQHFGDGTRLSIL.

V and J are TRBV9 and TRBJ2-5; tentative D call: TRBD2 (6 bases). CDR1 is SGDLS and CDR2 is YYNGEE in the germline V gene. The CDR3 consists of 14 residues. V was clipped by 0 bases and J by 2 bases, with 8 bases between them. For the CDR3, the DNA is TGTGCCAGCAGCGTAGCGGGGACTCAAGAGACCCAGTACTTC. It specifies CASSVAGTQETQYF.